This TCR beta chain was sequenced in a study of OX40 agonist ivuxolimab in advanced cancers. Assay used: immunoSEQ multiplex PCR; TCRdb lists only in-frame clones, some missing. This sample has about 15,000 clones; roughly 60% occur once, and the top ten carry roughly 8.3%. The CDR3 spans 13 residues. Germline assignment: CDR1 MNHNY and CDR2 SVGAGI (reference sequence). Trimming left V 2 bases short and J 6 bases short, with 7 bases between. The receptor comes from an adult with an advanced solid tumor such as melanoma, head and neck, liver or kidney cancer. The chain recombines TRBV6-6 with TRBJ2-2; no clear D. The sample consisted of CD4+ or CD8+ T cells sorted from blood, taken in a trial of the OX40 agonist ivuxolimab. In nucleotides, the CDR3 is TGTGCCAGCAGTTACGAAAGGGCCGGGGAGCTGTTTTTT. Translation gives CASSYERAGELFF.